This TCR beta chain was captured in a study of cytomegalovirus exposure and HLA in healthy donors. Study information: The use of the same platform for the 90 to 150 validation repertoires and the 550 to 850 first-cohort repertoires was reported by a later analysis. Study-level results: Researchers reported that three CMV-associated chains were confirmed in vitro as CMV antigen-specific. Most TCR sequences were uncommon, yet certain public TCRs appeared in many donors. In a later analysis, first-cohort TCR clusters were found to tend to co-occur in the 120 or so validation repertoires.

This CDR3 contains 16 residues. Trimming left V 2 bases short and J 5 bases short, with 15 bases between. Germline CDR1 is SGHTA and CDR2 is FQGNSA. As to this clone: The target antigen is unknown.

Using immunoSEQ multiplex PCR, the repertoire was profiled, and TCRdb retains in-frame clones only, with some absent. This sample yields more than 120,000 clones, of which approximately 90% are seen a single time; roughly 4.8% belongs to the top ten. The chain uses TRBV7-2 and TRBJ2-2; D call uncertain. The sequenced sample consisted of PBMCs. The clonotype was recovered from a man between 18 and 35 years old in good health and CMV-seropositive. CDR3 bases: TGTGCCAGCAGCTTACATCCTTCGGTACGAACCGGGGAGCTGTTTTTT. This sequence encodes CASSLHPSVRTGELFF.